The 20 T cell receptor beta chains in this list originate from one sample, sequenced in a study of blood T cell repertoires in COVID-19. Method: immunoSEQ multiplex PCR; TCRdb's copy keeps in-frame clones and lacks some. The table lists approximately 300,000 clones, around 86% of them singletons, with about 10% in the top ten. Sequenced: PBMCs or T cells enriched from blood (not recorded which). The receptor set was obtained from a woman aged 18-29 years who had recovered from COVID-19.

The chain carries TRBV6-5 and TRBJ1-4, with D maybe TRBD1 (6 bases). The CDR3 has 13 residues. V lost 6 bases and J lost 8, with 13 bases in between. Germline V gives CDR1 MNHEY, CDR2 SVGAGI. The CDR3 protein is CASSSPGGEKLFF. CDR3 in DNA: TGTGCCAGCAGCTCGCCTGGGGGCGAAAAACTGTTTTTT.

The chain carries TRBV2 and TRBJ2-7; 8 bases are shared with TRBD1. V was pared by 7 bases and J by 5 bases, with 7 bases of the junction left unmatched. CDR1 SNHLY and CDR2 FYNNEI come from the germline V gene. The CDR3 totals 13 residues. CDR3 bases: TGTGCCAGCACTCGGACAGGGTTCCACGAGCAGTACTTC. This sequence encodes CASTRTGFHEQYF.

This clone is a singleton in its sample. The chain carries TRBV6-5 and TRBJ2-3; TRBD2 is a possible D gene (5 bases). Per germline, CDR1 MNHEY and CDR2 SVGAGI. Trimming left V 6 bases short and J 2 bases short, with 12 bases between. The CDR3 extends over 14 amino acids. The CDR3 loop is CASRRSGATDTQYF. The CDR3 coding sequence is TGTGCCAGCAGAAGAAGCGGAGCCACAGATACGCAGTATTTT.

In the case of this clone: A read error may produce the germline difference seen at one junction end. This chain connects TRBV6-5 to TRBJ1-2; tentative D call: TRBD1 (5 bases). CDR3 length: 14 residues. Germline V gene lookup returns CDR1 MNHEY and CDR2 SVGAGI. The CDR3 here is CATSPVRGSYGYTF. For the CDR3, the DNA is TGTGCCACCAGTCCAGTAAGGGGTAGCTATGGCTACACCTTC.

This clone was observed a single time. V gene TRBV6-6 combines with J gene TRBJ1-4; perhaps TRBD1 as D (6 bases). The CDR3 totals 17 residues. V shed 5 bases and J shed 8 bases, with 24 bases lying between them. The V gene's germline CDR1 is MNHNY and CDR2 SVGAGI (reference sequence). In DNA, the CDR3 is TGTGCCAGCAGTCGGCCGGGACACCCCTCTAAGGGCGAAAAACTGTTTTTT. It encodes CASSRPGHPSKGEKLFF.

As for this clone: This CDR3 is also generated by other DNA sequences in the sample. V is TRBV12-3 or TRBV12-4 and J is TRBJ1-5; D ambiguous. The CDR3 has 13 residues. V was cut by 1 base and J by 4 bases, with 5 bases left in between. The CDR3 nucleotides are TGTGCCAGCAGTTTAGGTCAGAATCAGCCCCAGCATTTT. It yields the protein CASSLGQNQPQHF.

The chain links TRBV28 to TRBJ1-1; D is possibly TRBD1 (6 bases). The V end was cut by 5 bases, the J end by 11 bases, with 18 bases between. Germline V gives CDR1 MDHEN, CDR2 SYDVKM. The CDR3 loop spans 13 amino acids. Here the CDR3 reads CASSKQIQGWAFF. For the CDR3, the DNA is TGTGCCAGCAGTAAGCAGATACAGGGTTGGGCTTTCTTT.

The gene calls are TRBV3-1 (or the pseudogene TRBV3-2) and TRBJ2-3, with 12 bases that match TRBD2. CDR1 LGHDT and CDR2 YNNKEL come from the germline V gene (reference sequence). Unmatched junction bases numbered 5, after V lost 0 bases and J lost 1 base. CDR3 length: 18 amino acids. The CDR3 protein is CASSQDGASGRGTDTQYF. The DNA of the CDR3 is TGTGCCAGCAGCCAAGACGGGGCTAGCGGGAGGGGCACAGATACGCAGTATTTT.

A note on this clone: The junction and the germline gene differ at one end; a read error may be behind it. The rearrangement joins TRBV15 to TRBJ2-7; 14 nucleotides align to TRBD2. The CDR3 is made up of 15 amino acids. Germline assignment: CDR1 LNHNV and CDR2 YYDKDF (reference sequence). The DNA of the CDR3 is TGTGCCACCAGCAGGAGGCCGGGACTAGCGGGAGAGGGGTGGTTC. Amino acids: CATSRRPGLAGEGWF.

This clone was detected only a few times. The chain carries TRBV5-4 and TRBJ1-5, with a weak D call TRBD1 (5 bases). V lost 0 bases to trimming and J lost 0 bases, with 10 bases between them. CDR3 size: 16 residues. CDR1 SGHNT and CDR2 YYREEE come from the germline V gene (reference sequence). The CDR3 sequence: CASSLEPGSSNQPQHF. The CDR3 region has the DNA TGTGCCAGCAGCTTGGAGCCAGGGTCTAGCAATCAGCCCCAGCATTTT.

This chain links TRBV27 with TRBJ1-2; D is uncertain. V was pared by 4 bases and J by 4 bases, with 10 bases between. The CDR3 is 13 amino acids. CDR1 and CDR2 (germline): MNHEY, SMNVEV (reference sequence). CDR3 nucleotides: TGTGCCAGCAGTTCATGGGCAGTCTATGGCTACACCTTC. It encodes CASSSWAVYGYTF.

The chain links TRBV28 to TRBJ2-5, with D maybe TRBD2 (6 bases). V was pared by 5 bases and J by 3 bases, with 10 bases between. The CDR3 covers 13 residues. Germline CDR1 is MDHEN and CDR2 is SYDVKM. The CDR3 here is CASSGDWEETQYF. DNA for the CDR3: TGTGCCAGCAGTGGGGACTGGGAAGAGACCCAGTACTTC.

The chain links TRBV2 to TRBJ1-2; D call uncertain. CDR1 and CDR2 from the germline V gene are SNHLY and FYNNEI. V was cut by 6 bases and J by 2 bases, with 10 bases left in between. CDR3 length: 13 amino acids. The DNA of the CDR3 is TGTGCCAGCAGCCTTGACAAGAACTATGGCTACACCTTC. It translates to CASSLDKNYGYTF.

This chain joins TRBV19 and TRBJ2-5, with 10 bases that match TRBD2. The junction had 3 bases not matched to a gene; V was cut back by 7 bases and J by 1 base. The CDR3 is 14 amino acids. Per the germline V gene, CDR1 is LNHDA and CDR2 is SQIVND (reference sequence). The CDR3 reads CASKRGGPQETQYF. In nucleotides, the CDR3 is TGTGCCAGTAAGCGGGGGGGCCCCCAAGAGACCCAGTACTTC.

The chain has TRBV7-8 and TRBJ2-2; 7 nucleotides align to TRBD2. The CDR3 spans 16 residues. J lost 4 bases, V lost 2 bases, and 7 bases had no gene match. Germline-derived CDR1 and CDR2 are SGHVS and FQNEAQ. The CDR3 here is CASSLSRTRATGELFF. CDR3 nucleotide sequence: TGTGCCAGCAGCTTATCCCGGACTAGGGCCACCGGGGAGCTGTTTTTT.

The chain combines TRBV5-8 with TRBJ1-2, with a weak D call TRBD1 (5 bases). The germline CDR1 and CDR2 sequences are SGHTS and YDEGEE. CDR3 size: 11 residues. V was shortened by 4 bases and J by 14 bases, with 15 bases between the two germline ends. Written as DNA, the CDR3 is TGTGCCAGCAGCCTCTCAGGGAAGAGGACCTTC. This sequence encodes CASSLSGKRTF.

The chain links TRBV18 to TRBJ2-7; 7 nucleotides agree with TRBD1. The germline gives CDR1 KGHSH, CDR2 LQKENI. The CDR3 contains 15 residues. Trimming took 1 base from V and 3 from J; bases not matched to a gene: 6. CDR3 sequence (DNA): TGTGCCAGCTCACCACAGGACAGGTCGATCTACGAGCAGTACTTC. Its protein is CASSPQDRSIYEQYF.

In this sample, this clone turned up a few times. The chain uses TRBV7-9 and TRBJ2-2; a possible D gene is TRBD2 (5 bases). There are 14 residues in the CDR3. The germline CDR1 and CDR2 sequences are SEHNR and FQNEAQ (reference sequence). The V end was cut by 11 bases, the J end by 3 bases, with 16 bases between. Here the CDR3 DNA reads TGTGCCGCGCTCAGCGGCTACGACACCGGGGAGCTGTTTTTT. This sequence encodes CAALSGYDTGELFF.

The chain carries TRBV27 and TRBJ2-5; a weak D match, TRBD2 (6 bases). This CDR3 contains 12 residues. The V gene lost 8 bases and the J gene lost 5 bases, with 12 bases spanning the gap. Germline CDR1 reads MNHEY; CDR2 reads SMNVEV (reference sequence). The CDR3 DNA sequence: TGTGCCAGCGGTCCGGGGGAGGAGACCCAGTACTTC. Amino acid sequence: CASGPGEETQYF.

CDR3 coding DNA: TGTGCCAGCAGCTTAGGACAGGGAGAGACCCAGTACTTC. This translates into CASSLGQGETQYF. This chain connects TRBV7-3 to TRBJ2-5, with 8 nucleotides matching TRBD1. Germline V gene lookup returns CDR1 SGHTA and CDR2 FQGTGA. This CDR3 has 13 residues. The V and J ends lost 2 bases and 4 bases, in that order; junction bases with no gene match: 0. The full variable domain, rest sourced from reference TRBV7-3 and TRBJ2-5, is GAGVSQTPSNKVTEKGKYVELRCDPISGHTALYWYRQSLGQGPEFLIYFQGTGAADDSGLPNDRFFAVRPEGSVSTLKIQRTERGDSAVYLCASSLGQGETQYFGPGTRLLVL.